The 8 T cell receptor beta chains listed next were all sequenced from one sample in a study of blood T cell repertoires in COVID-19. Clones were sequenced by immunoSEQ multiplex PCR, and TCRdb holds only the in-frame ones, with some missing. The sample includes hundreds of thousands of clones, approximately 92% of them seen just once. The sequenced sample consisted of PBMCs or T cells enriched from blood (not recorded which). The receptors stem from a man aged 18 to 30 who had recovered from COVID-19.

The chain couples TRBV18 to TRBJ1-1; 8 bases are a match to TRBD1. The CDR3 sequence is 13 residues long. The V gene end was trimmed by 1 base and the J gene end by 7 bases; junction bases not matched to a gene: 2. Germline V gene data show CDR1 as KGHSH and CDR2 as LQKENI. The CDR3: CASSPQDRDEAFF. The DNA of the CDR3 is TGTGCCAGCTCACCACAGGACAGGGATGAAGCTTTCTTT. The complete variable domain, with remaining parts taken from reference TRBV18 and TRBJ1-1, reads NAGVMQNPRHLVRRRGQEARLRCSPMKGHSHVYWYRQLPEEGLKFMVYLQKENIIDESGMPKERFSAEFPKEGPSILRIQQVVRGDSAAYFCASSPQDRDEAFFGQGTRLTVV.

The chain has TRBV27 and TRBJ1-6; D gene ambiguous. The CDR3 length is 16 residues. Germline lookup yields CDR1 MNHEY and CDR2 SMNVEV (reference sequence). V dropped 3 bases and J dropped 0 bases, with 9 bases sitting between them. This chain's CDR3 is CASSFGVSSYNSPLHF. CDR3 sequence (DNA): TGTGCCAGCAGTTTCGGAGTGAGCTCCTATAATTCACCCCTCCACTTT.

Worth noting for this clone: Other DNA sequences in the same sample also yield this CDR3. The CDR3 region has the DNA TGTGCCAGCAGCTTGGACAGTCAGTATGGCTACACCTTC. This encodes CASSLDSQYGYTF. The chain carries TRBV7-2 and TRBJ1-2, with a possible D match to TRBD1 (6 bases). This CDR3 has 13 residues. CDR1 and CDR2 (germline): SGHTA, FQGNSA. Trimming removed 3 bases from V and 5 bases from J, with 10 bases in between.

CDR3 bases: TGTGCCAGCAGTGTAGCGGGGAACGAGCAGTACTTC. The encoded protein is CASSVAGNEQYF. The chain links TRBV25-1 to TRBJ2-7, with TRBD2 matching over 8 bases. The CDR3 extends over 12 amino acids. The V gene's germline CDR1 is MGHDK and CDR2 SYGVNS. The trim removed 4 bases at V and 5 bases at J, leaving 1 base unmatched.

The chain carries TRBV19 and TRBJ2-1; 11 bases agree with TRBD2. The CDR3 contains 15 residues. V dropped 11 bases and J dropped 6; count of bases not matched to a gene: 12. The germline V gene has CDR1 LNHDA and CDR2 SQIVND (reference sequence). The CDR3 nucleotides are TGTGCCTCAAGACACTGGGGACTAGCGGCCAATGAGCAGTTCTTC. It yields the protein CASRHWGLAANEQFF.

V usage is TRBV4-1 and J usage is TRBJ1-4; D remains unclear. The CDR3 length is 15 residues. Germline V gene sequence: CDR1 MGHRA, CDR2 YSYEKL. V lost 4 bases and J lost 0, with 9 bases in between. CDR3 DNA: TGCGCCAGCAGCCCTTTTCTTGCAACTAATGAAAAACTGTTTTTT. Its protein product is CASSPFLATNEKLFF.

The chain combines TRBV6-5 with TRBJ1-6; 9 bases fit TRBD1. The CDR3 contains 16 residues. Germline-derived CDR1 and CDR2 are MNHEY and SVGAGI. Unmatched junction bases numbered 7, after V lost 4 bases and J lost 6 bases. The CDR3 DNA reads as TGTGCCAGCAGTTCCCAGACAGGGGGTGGTAATTCACCCCTCCACTTT. Translation: CASSSQTGGGNSPLHF.

The chain combines TRBV6-1 with TRBJ2-7; perhaps TRBD1 as D (6 bases). CDR1 is MNHNS, CDR2 SASEGT, per germline. The CDR3 extends over 15 amino acids. The V end lost 2 bases, the J end lost 2 bases, and 13 bases lay between the germline ends. The CDR3: CASSESRTAPYEQYF. Here the CDR3 DNA reads TGTGCCAGCAGTGAATCTCGGACAGCCCCCTACGAGCAGTACTTC.